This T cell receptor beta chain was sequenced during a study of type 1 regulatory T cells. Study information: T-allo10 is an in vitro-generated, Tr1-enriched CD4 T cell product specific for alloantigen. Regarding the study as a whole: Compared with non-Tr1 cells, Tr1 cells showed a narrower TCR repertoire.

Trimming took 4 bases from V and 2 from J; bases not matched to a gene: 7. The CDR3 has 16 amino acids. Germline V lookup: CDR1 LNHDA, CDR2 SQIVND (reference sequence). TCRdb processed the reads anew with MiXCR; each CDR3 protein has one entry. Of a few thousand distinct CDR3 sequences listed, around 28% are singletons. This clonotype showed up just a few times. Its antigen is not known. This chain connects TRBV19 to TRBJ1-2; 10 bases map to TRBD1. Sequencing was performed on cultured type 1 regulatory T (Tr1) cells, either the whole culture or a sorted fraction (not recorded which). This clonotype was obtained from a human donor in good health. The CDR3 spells CASSTPRTGGNYGYTF. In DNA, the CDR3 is TGTGCCAGTAGTACCCCCCGGACAGGGGGGAACTATGGCTACACCTTC.